This T cell receptor beta chain was obtained from a study of cytomegalovirus exposure and HLA in healthy donors. Study details: Later, an analysis reported that the 130 or so validation repertoires had used the same platform as the 666 first-cohort repertoires.

Clones were read by immunoSEQ multiplex PCR, and TCRdb kept only the in-frame ones, dropping some. The table shows about 160,000 clones, with 89% occurring only once. While the first cohort had hundreds of subjects, the donors belonged to the separate validation cohort of 100 to 150 subjects. Study-wide findings and caveats: With high specificity and sensitivity, the classifier reportedly diagnosed cytomegalovirus status. The study listed about 150 cytomegalovirus-associated TCR beta chains.

In the case of this clone: Its matching antigen is unknown.

This receptor was taken from a woman between 18 and 29 years old in good health and CMV-seropositive. The sample taken for sequencing was PBMCs.

CDR3 DNA sequence: TGTGCCAGCAGCCTCGCCAGGGGGCTGGCTGGGGCCAACGTCCTGACTTTC. It encodes CASSLARGLAGANVLTF. The chain links TRBV7-9 to TRBJ2-6; TRBD1 aligns across 8 bases. Trimming removed 5 bases from V and 2 bases from J; junction bases left unmatched: 8. Per germline, CDR1 SEHNR and CDR2 FQNEAQ (reference sequence). CDR3 length: 17 residues.